This T cell receptor beta chain emerged from a study of regulatory dendritic cells for organ transplantation. Profiling relied on immunoSEQ multiplex PCR, and the TCRdb table lists in-frame clones only, not all of them. The sample records more than 10,000 clones, around 62% being singletons. Study results and limitations: Resting memory CD8+ T cells held the most alloreactive clonotypes. The authors noted considerable between-person heterogeneity in alloreactive memory CD8+ cells.

CDR1 LNHDA and CDR2 SQIVND come from the germline V gene (reference sequence). The CDR3 is made up of 16 amino acids. After removal of 2 bases from V and 2 bases from J, the junction contained 7 bases not matched to a gene. Concerning this clone: Its antigen is as yet unknown.

Sorted subsets were CFSE-labeled and cultured roughly five days with allogeneic dendritic cells. The sequencing sample was made of naive CD8+ T cells from blood cultured with dendritic cells. Subset here: CD45RA+ naive T cells. The chain recombines TRBV19 with TRBJ2-7, with 9 positions matching TRBD1. The TCR sequence derives from a human donor in good health. CDR3 region: CASSITFGTGTYEQYF. The DNA of the CDR3 is TGTGCCAGTAGTATAACTTTTGGGACAGGGACCTACGAGCAGTACTTC.